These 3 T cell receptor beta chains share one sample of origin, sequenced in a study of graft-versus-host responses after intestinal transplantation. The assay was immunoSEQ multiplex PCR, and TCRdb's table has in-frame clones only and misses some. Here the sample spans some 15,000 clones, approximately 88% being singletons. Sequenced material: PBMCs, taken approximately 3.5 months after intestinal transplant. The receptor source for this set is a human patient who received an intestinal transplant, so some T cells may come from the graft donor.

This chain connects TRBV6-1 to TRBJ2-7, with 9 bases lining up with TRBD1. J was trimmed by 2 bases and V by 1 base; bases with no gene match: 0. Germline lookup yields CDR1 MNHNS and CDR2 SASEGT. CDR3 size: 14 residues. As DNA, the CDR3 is TGTGCCAGCAGTGAAGGGGACAGGGCCTACGAGCAGTACTTC. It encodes CASSEGDRAYEQYF.

CDR3 sequence: CAWKTTGANVLTF. DNA for the CDR3: TGTGCCTGGAAAACTACTGGGGCCAACGTCCTGACTTTC. V gene TRBV30 combines with J gene TRBJ2-6; D unresolved. The CDR3 runs 13 residues. V lost 4 bases and J lost 2, with 6 bases in between. Germline V CDR1 and CDR2: GTSNPN, SVGIG (reference sequence). Using reference TRBV30 and TRBJ2-6 for the parts outside the CDR3, the full variable domain is SQTIHQWPATLVQPVGSPLSLECTVEGTSNPNLYWYRQAAGRGLQLLFYSVGIGQISSEVPQNLSASRPQDRQFILSSKKLLLSDSGFYLCAWKTTGANVLTFGAGSRLTVL.

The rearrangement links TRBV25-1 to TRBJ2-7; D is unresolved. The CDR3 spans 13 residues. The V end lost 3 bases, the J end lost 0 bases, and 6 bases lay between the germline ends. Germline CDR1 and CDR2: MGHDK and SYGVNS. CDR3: CASSDPGSYEQYF. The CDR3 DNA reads TGTGCCAGCAGTGACCCCGGCTCCTACGAGCAGTACTTC.